This entry lists 29 T cell receptor beta chains sequenced from one sample in a study of cytomegalovirus exposure and HLA in healthy donors. Researchers ran the PCR with 60 Vbeta and 13 Jbeta primers. This table comes from immunoSEQ multiplex PCR, and its TCRdb copy is limited to in-frame clones, with some not included. This sample carries around 140,000 clones, roughly 80% of them seen once, and the ten largest clones take roughly 7%. The source material was PBMCs. All receptors come from a male donor in good health and CMV-seronegative.

The sample holds a few counts of this clone. V is TRBV19 and J is TRBJ2-7, with TRBD1 matching over 9 bases. Germline loops: CDR1 LNHDA, CDR2 SQIVND (reference sequence). V was pared by 5 bases and J by 2 bases, with 10 bases of the junction left unmatched. This CDR3 has 16 amino acids. CDR3 in DNA: TGTGCCAGTAGTTTCTCCGGTGGGACAGGGACCTACGAGCAGTACTTC. This encodes CASSFSGGTGTYEQYF.

The chain couples TRBV30 to TRBJ2-6; a possible D gene is TRBD2 (5 bases). Looked up from germline, CDR1 is GTSNPN and CDR2 is SVGIG (reference sequence). V shed 5 bases and J shed 1 base, with 6 bases lying between them. CDR3 length equals 13 residues. The CDR3, as DNA: TGTGCCTGGGAGGGTTCTGGGGCCAACGTCCTGACTTTC. Residues: CAWEGSGANVLTF.

This clone occurred once. This chain links TRBV7-2 with TRBJ2-5; 7 bases map to TRBD1. Trimming cost V 3 bases and J 1 base; bases outside gene matches: 5. CDR3 length: 15 residues. Per germline, CDR1 SGHTA and CDR2 FQGNSA. CDR3 nucleotide sequence: TGTGCCAGCAGCTTGATAGACAGGGTCCAAGAGACCCAGTACTTC. This encodes CASSLIDRVQETQYF. The entire variable domain, with the rest obtained from reference TRBV7-2 and TRBJ2-5, is as follows: GAGVSQSPSNKVTEKGKDVELRCDPISGHTALYWYRQSLGQGLEFLIYFQGNSAPDKSGLPSDRFSAERTGGSVSTLTIQRTQQEDSAVYLCASSLIDRVQETQYFGPGTRLLVL.

This clone was counted a single time. V usage is TRBV5-1 and J usage is TRBJ2-1, with a weak D call TRBD1 (6 bases). Germline lookup yields CDR1 SGHRS and CDR2 YFSETQ. There are 14 residues in the CDR3. V lost 3 bases and J lost 7, with 14 bases in between. The CDR3 spells CASSSSGAGNEQFF. For the CDR3, the DNA is TGCGCCAGCAGCTCCTCAGGGGCGGGTAATGAGCAGTTCTTC.

The V gene is TRBV6-5, the J gene TRBJ1-4; D gene uncertain. Germline V CDR1 and CDR2: MNHEY, SVGAGI. V dropped 6 bases and J dropped 1 base, with 9 bases sitting between them. The CDR3 contains 14 residues. As DNA, the CDR3 is TGTGCCAGCAGCCTGACAAGAACTAATGAAAAACTGTTTTTT. Amino acid sequence: CASSLTRTNEKLFF.

V is TRBV18 and J is TRBJ2-5, with a weak D call TRBD1 (5 bases). Trimming took off 4 bases at V and 1 base at J, with 7 bases between the two ends. CDR1 and CDR2 (germline): KGHSH, LQKENI. The CDR3 consists of 13 residues. CDR3 nucleotides: TGTGCCAGCTCACAGGGGTTCCAAGAGACCCAGTACTTC. Protein: CASSQGFQETQYF.

This chain uses TRBV4-3 with TRBJ2-1; TRBD2 matches at 9 bases. The CDR3 is made up of 15 amino acids. Germline V lookup: CDR1 LGHNA, CDR2 YSLEER. Unmatched junction bases numbered 16, after V lost 9 bases and J lost 10 bases. CDR3 nucleotides: TGCGCCAGTGGAATGGGGGCGGGAGGGCCTTGGGAGCAGTTCTTC. The encoded protein is CASGMGAGGPWEQFF.

The rearrangement joins TRBV19 to TRBJ2-7; TRBD1 matches 7 bases. CDR1 is LNHDA, CDR2 SQIVND, per germline (reference sequence). The CDR3 is made up of 14 amino acids. Trimming at V came to 1 base and at J to 3 bases, leaving 3 bases not matched to a gene. CDR3 coding DNA: TGTGCCAGTAGTATAGGGACAGGAGGCTACGAGCAGTACTTC. Protein: CASSIGTGGYEQYF.

The chain links TRBV29-1 to TRBJ2-7; 7 nucleotides line up with TRBD2. From germline, CDR1 is SQVTM and CDR2 ANQGSEA. This CDR3 region has 14 residues. V lost 6 bases to trimming and J lost 0 bases; unmatched junction nucleotides: 8. CDR3 nucleotides: TGCAGCGTCGCCGGAGCGGGGCCCTCCTACGAGCAGTACTTC. It codes for CSVAGAGPSYEQYF.

The chain combines TRBV27 with TRBJ2-1; 9 bases are a match to TRBD2. The junction had 9 bases not matched to a gene; V was cut back by 6 bases and J by 6 bases. This CDR3 spans 15 amino acids. Looked up from germline, CDR1 is MNHEY and CDR2 is SMNVEV (reference sequence). The CDR3 protein is CASRVAGEGFNEQFF. The CDR3 bases are TGTGCCAGCAGAGTAGCGGGAGAAGGTTTCAATGAGCAGTTCTTC.

This clone was seen once. The chain joins TRBV29-1 to TRBJ1-2; TRBD1 agrees at 11 bases. V was pared by 6 bases and J by 6 bases, with 6 bases of the junction left unmatched. The CDR3 extends over 13 amino acids. CDR1 and CDR2 (germline): SQVTM, ANQGSEA. The CDR3 coding sequence is TGCAGCGTCGGGACAGGGGGATACGATGGCTACACCTTC. The encoded protein is CSVGTGGYDGYTF.

The chain is built from TRBV4-3 and TRBJ2-2; the D gene is possibly TRBD1 (6 bases). CDR1 and CDR2 from the germline V gene are LGHNA and YSLEER. V was cut by 5 bases and J by 4 bases, with 11 bases left in between. The CDR3 is 14 amino acids. CDR3 sequence: CASSSWTATGELFF. The CDR3 nucleotides are TGCGCCAGCAGCTCTTGGACAGCCACCGGGGAGCTGTTTTTT.

The chain is built from TRBV30 and TRBJ1-2; 7 bases fit TRBD1. J lost 3 bases, V lost 2 bases, and 6 bases had no gene match. Germline V gene sequence: CDR1 GTSNPN, CDR2 SVGIG (reference sequence). The CDR3 contains 14 residues. CDR3 nucleotide sequence: TGTGCCTGGAGTATTCACGGGACAGACTATGGCTACACCTTC. The encoded protein is CAWSIHGTDYGYTF.

This clone was seen once. V usage is TRBV5-1 and J usage is TRBJ2-1; the match to TRBD1 covers 8 bases. This CDR3 contains 16 residues. Trimming took 6 bases from V and 7 from J; bases not matched to a gene: 15. Germline CDR1 SGHRS, CDR2 YFSETQ. The CDR3 DNA follows: TGCGCCAGCACCCCCCCGGGGACAGGAGGTCTAAATGAGCAGTTCTTC. It specifies CASTPPGTGGLNEQFF.

V and J are TRBV6-6 and TRBJ2-3; a weak D match, TRBD2 (6 bases). Trimming took 2 bases from V and 2 from J, leaving 11 bases between them. CDR1 and CDR2 (germline): MNHNY, SVGAGI (reference sequence). The length of the CDR3 is 15 residues. CDR3 nucleotide sequence: TGTGCCAGCAGTTACCTTGGGACTCCCACAGATACGCAGTATTTT. Amino acids: CASSYLGTPTDTQYF.

This clone has a handful of counts. The J gene is TRBJ2-7, the V gene TRBV6-1; tentative D call: TRBD2 (6 bases). Germline V gene data show CDR1 as MNHNS and CDR2 as SASEGT. The CDR3 runs to 13 residues. Trimming removed 8 bases at V and 6 bases at J, with 17 bases between. This CDR3 is CASRSGGRGEQYF. The DNA for the CDR3 is TGTGCCAGCCGCTCAGGAGGGAGAGGCGAGCAGTACTTC.

The V and J genes are TRBV5-4 and TRBJ2-3; possible D gene TRBD2, 5 bases. The V end lost 0 bases, the J end lost 6 bases, and 11 bases lay between the germline ends. Germline V gives CDR1 SGHNT, CDR2 YYREEE (reference sequence). The CDR3 totals 14 residues. CDR3 nucleotide sequence: TGTGCCAGCAGCTTGGACCCACTAGGCGATACGCAGTATTTT. Residues: CASSLDPLGDTQYF.

This clone was seen a few times. V gene TRBV5-4 combines with J gene TRBJ2-2; 7 bases align to TRBD2. This CDR3 has 15 amino acids. Germline trimming cut 2 bases from V and 6 bases from J; bases unmatched to any gene: 7. Germline V gene sequence: CDR1 SGHNT, CDR2 YYREEE (reference sequence). DNA of the CDR3: TGTGCCAGCAGCTTACCGGGACTATCCGCCGGGGAGCTGTTTTTT. Its protein is CASSLPGLSAGELFF.

The V call is TRBV11-2, the J call TRBJ2-5; D is possibly TRBD2 (5 bases). The CDR3 consists of 14 residues. Deletions cut 5 bases from V and 7 bases from J, with 17 bases between. The germline V gene has CDR1 SGHAT and CDR2 FQNNGV. The CDR3 coding sequence is TGTGCCAGCAGCACCCACCTAGCCCAGGTGACCCAGTACTTC. Translation: CASSTHLAQVTQYF. Full variable domain (rest looked up from reference TRBV11-2 and TRBJ2-5): EAGVAQSPRYKIIEKRQSVAFWCNPISGHATLYWYQQILGQGPKLLIQFQNNGVVDDSQLPKDRFSAERLKGVDSTLKIQPAKLEDSAVYLCASSTHLAQVTQYFGPGTRLLVL.

The chain is built from TRBV7-2 and TRBJ1-1, with 7 bases identical to TRBD1. This CDR3 spans 15 amino acids. V trimming: 2 bases; J trimming: 6 bases; junction bases outside the gene matches: 9. Germline V gene sequence: CDR1 SGHTA, CDR2 FQGNSA. CDR3 loop: CASSLFGDSLAEAFF. CDR3 coding DNA: TGTGCCAGCAGCTTATTCGGGGACAGTTTGGCTGAAGCTTTCTTT.

The chain couples TRBV13 to TRBJ2-7; 13 bases line up with TRBD2. The trim removed 3 bases at V and 2 bases at J, leaving 4 bases unmatched. CDR1 and CDR2 from the germline V gene are PRHDT and FYEKMQ (reference sequence). The CDR3 has 16 amino acids. Written as DNA, the CDR3 is TGTGCCAGCAGCTTGCAACTAGCGGGAGGGGCCTACGAGCAGTACTTC. It encodes CASSLQLAGGAYEQYF.

The chain has TRBV2 and TRBJ1-2; D possibly corresponds to TRBD1 (5 bases). V lost 8 bases, J lost 1 base, and 29 bases lay in between. Germline lookup yields CDR1 SNHLY and CDR2 FYNNEI. The CDR3 extends over 19 amino acids. The CDR3 DNA reads as TGTGCCAGCCTTTCCACACGAGATCAGGGCACCCCCTTTAACTATGGCTACACCTTC. Translation: CASLSTRDQGTPFNYGYTF.

The chain joins TRBV30 to TRBJ1-4, with 8 bases that match TRBD1. This CDR3 comprises 20 residues. The ends lost 3 bases at V and 0 bases at J; junction bases unmatched: 18. CDR1 is GTSNPN and CDR2 is SVGIG in the germline V gene (reference sequence). The chain's CDR3 is CAWSRRTGRALLATNEKLFF. The CDR3 bases are TGTGCCTGGAGCAGGCGGACAGGGAGAGCTCTTCTTGCAACTAATGAAAAACTGTTTTTT.

V is TRBV27 and J is TRBJ2-6; a possible D gene is TRBD1 (6 bases). Germline V gives CDR1 MNHEY, CDR2 SMNVEV (reference sequence). Trimming removed 6 bases from V and 2 bases from J, with 11 bases in between. CDR3 length: 15 amino acids. The CDR3 loop is CASRSYRAGANVLTF. The CDR3 DNA follows: TGTGCCAGCAGATCATACAGGGCTGGGGCCAACGTCCTGACTTTC.

V is TRBV19 and J is TRBJ2-1; 10 bases are shared with TRBD2. This CDR3 spans 14 amino acids. Germline-derived CDR1 and CDR2 are LNHDA and SQIVND (reference sequence). J lost 8 bases, V lost 4 bases, and 5 bases had no gene match. The CDR3 DNA is TGTGCCAGTAGTAAGCGGGGGGGCCGCGATGAGCAGTTCTTC. Protein sequence: CASSKRGGRDEQFF.

Concerning this clone: The sample carries other DNA sequences with the same CDR3. The genes are TRBV9 and TRBJ2-3; D is undetermined. This CDR3 is 13 amino acids long. Between the trimmed V and J ends, which lost 0 bases and 0 bases, there was a span of 2 bases. CDR1 and CDR2 from the germline V gene are SGDLS and YYNGEE. The CDR3 nucleotides read TGTGCCAGCAGCGTAGCTAGCACAGATACGCAGTATTTT. It yields the protein CASSVASTDTQYF.

This clone was counted a single time. The chain recombines TRBV5-4 with TRBJ1-3; D possibly corresponds to TRBD1 (6 bases). Germline lookup yields CDR1 SGHNT and CDR2 YYREEE (reference sequence). This CDR3 spans 16 amino acids. The V and J ends lost 3 bases and 1 base respectively, with 14 bases between them. CDR3: CASSWGGRTSGNTIYF. The DNA for the CDR3 is TGTGCCAGCAGCTGGGGGGGGCGTACTTCTGGAAACACCATATATTTT.

In this sample, this clone turned up a few times. The chain recombines TRBV7-2 with TRBJ2-1, with 8 bases aligning to TRBD2. CDR1 SGHTA and CDR2 FQGNSA come from the germline V gene. The CDR3 extends over 16 amino acids. The junction had 9 bases not matched to a gene; V was cut back by 5 bases and J by 3 bases. The chain's CDR3 is CASSIGTGGYYNEQFF. The CDR3 coding sequence is TGTGCCAGCAGCATCGGGACGGGGGGGTACTACAATGAGCAGTTCTTC.

The sample holds a few counts of this clone. The genes are TRBV7-6 and TRBJ2-3; 9 bases agree with TRBD2. CDR3 length equals 15 residues. V was clipped by 5 bases and J by 0 bases; unmatched bases: 3. The germline V gene encodes CDR1 SGHVS and CDR2 FNYEAQ. CDR3 nucleotide sequence: TGTGCCAGCAGCCCCAGCGGGAGGAGCACAGATACGCAGTATTTT. Its translation is CASSPSGRSTDTQYF.